This passage covers 14 T cell receptor beta chains from one sample sequenced in a study of CD8+CD57+ T cells in acquired aplastic anemia. Investigators profiled TCR beta VDJ and CDR3 from genomic DNA template. TCRdb redid the calling of the reads with MiXCR, one entry per CDR3 protein. The sample lists roughly 250,000 distinct CDR3 sequences, around 82% occurring once. Patients picked for sequencing had shown CD8+CD57+ cell expansion detected by flow cytometry. The sample was sorted CD4+, CD8+, or CD8+CD57+ T cells (not recorded which) from PBMCs. Receptors originate from a human donor with aplastic anemia.

The sample holds many counts of this clonotype. The chain joins TRBV24-1 to TRBJ2-5; TRBD1 is a possible D gene (5 bases). V was trimmed by 4 bases and J by 2 bases, leaving 10 bases between them. CDR1 KGHDR and CDR2 SFDVKD come from the germline V gene. This CDR3 has 14 amino acids. The CDR3 nucleotides read TGTGCCACCAGTGACCAGGGATTTCAAGAGACCCAGTACTTC. Translating gives CATSDQGFQETQYF.

This clonotype was seen more than once but under ten times. The rearrangement uses TRBV20-1 and TRBJ1-6; 7 bases fit TRBD1. The germline CDR1 and CDR2 sequences are DFQATT and SNEGSKA (reference sequence). After removal of 3 bases from V and 3 bases from J, the junction contained 8 bases not matched to a gene. There are 16 residues in the CDR3. The CDR3 spells CSASRQTGSYNSPLHF. The CDR3 DNA reads as TGCAGTGCTAGCCGACAGACAGGGAGCTATAATTCACCCCTCCACTTT.

Turning to this clonotype: The conserved phenylalanine or tryptophan normally closing the CDR3 is absent here, so this likely arose from a read error. The limits of the CDR3 on the DNA are not certain, so only TCRdb's listed CDR3 is given. The chain joins TRBV2 to TRBJ2-3; TRBD1, the table's D call, lacks a check against the DNA. The CDR3 is 15 amino acids long, termini counted. Germline CDR1 reads SNHLY; CDR2 reads FYNNEI. CDR3 sequence reads: CASSDGGIHEQFFEL.

This clonotype was observed a single time. No conserved phenylalanine or tryptophan is present at the end of the CDR3, so a read error is the likely explanation. The DNA is omitted, as the CDR3 cannot be located on it reliably, and the CDR3 follows TCRdb's listing. V and J are TRBV7-2 and TRBJ2-3; no DNA check was done on the table's D call, TRBD1. Per the germline V gene, CDR1 is SGHTA and CDR2 is FQGNSA. Ends included, the CDR3 has 13 residues. CDR3 residues: CASGDAGTDTQCY.

Regarding this clonotype: One end of the junction does not line up with germline, which may come from a read error. This sequence joins TRBV2 and TRBJ1-5; possibly TRBD1 for D (5 bases). Germline V gene sequence: CDR1 SNHLY, CDR2 FYNNEI. This CDR3 contains 13 residues. CDR3 nucleotide sequence: TGTGCCAGCAGTCATACGGGGACTCAGGAGCAGCACTTT. It codes for CASSHTGTQEQHF.

V is TRBV5-8 and J is TRBJ2-7; 8 nucleotides line up with TRBD1. The germline V gene encodes CDR1 SGHTS and CDR2 YDEGEE. The CDR3 runs 14 residues. The junction had 8 bases not matched to a gene; V was cut back by 4 bases and J by 5 bases. The CDR3 region is CASSPLDRAHEQYF. The CDR3 bases are TGTGCCAGCAGCCCCCTGGACAGGGCCCACGAGCAGTACTTC.

This chain links TRBV20-1 with TRBJ2-3; 7 nucleotides align to TRBD2. This CDR3 contains 15 residues. V dropped 4 bases and J dropped 4; count of bases not matched to a gene: 11. Per germline, CDR1 DFQATT and CDR2 SNEGSKA (reference sequence). The CDR3 protein is CSANTCGGGADTQYF. In nucleotides, the CDR3 is TGCAGTGCTAATACTTGCGGGGGAGGGGCAGATACGCAGTATTTT.

Worth noting for this clonotype: Compared with germline, one end of the junction differs, possibly owing to a read error. The rearrangement uses TRBV7-9 and TRBJ1-2; D not certain. Germline V lookup: CDR1 SEHNR, CDR2 FQNEAQ (reference sequence). CDR3 length equals 14 residues. The CDR3 here is CASSFGFSSYGHTF. The CDR3 DNA is TGTGCCAGCAGCTTCGGATTCAGTAGCTATGGCCACACCTTC.

The sample holds one count of this clonotype. Here the CDR3 omits its conserved ending phenylalanine or tryptophan, so a read error is the likely source. The limits of the CDR3 on the DNA are not certain, so only TCRdb's listed CDR3 is given. The chain couples TRBV7-6 to TRBJ1-5. Looked up from germline, CDR1 is SGHVS and CDR2 is FNYEAQ. The CDR3 is 13 amino acids long, termini counted. The chain's CDR3 is CASSPAGASSYNE.

This clonotype has just a few counts. The J gene is TRBJ1-3, the V gene TRBV10-3, with TRBD1 as a possible D gene (6 bases). Germline CDR1 is ENHRY and CDR2 is SYGVKD. The CDR3 loop spans 14 amino acids. V gave up 9 bases and J gave up 0 bases, with 12 bases separating them. CDR3 DNA sequence: TGTGCCATACTTGAACAGGGCTCTGGAAACACCATATATTTT. Its protein is CAILEQGSGNTIYF.

V usage is TRBV5-8 and J usage is TRBJ1-2, with D perhaps matching TRBD1 (5 bases). The CDR3 runs to 12 residues. Trimming removed 4 bases at V and 8 bases at J, with 12 bases between. Looked up from germline, CDR1 is SGHTS and CDR2 is YDEGEE. The CDR3 loop is CASSRPWGGYTF. The DNA for the CDR3 is TGTGCCAGCAGCCGTCCATGGGGGGGCTACACCTTC. Full variable domain (rest looked up from reference TRBV5-8 and TRBJ1-2): EAGVTQSPTHLIKTRGQQATLRCSPISGHTSVYWYQQALGLGLQFLLWYDEGEERNRGNFPPRFSGRQFPNYSSELNVNALELEDSALYLCASSRPWGGYTFGSGTRLTVV.

About this clonotype: It is likely a read error, because the conserved phenylalanine at the end of the CDR3 is missing. The limits of the CDR3 on the DNA are not certain, so only TCRdb's listed CDR3 is given. The chain has TRBV7-8 and TRBJ2-3; TRBD1, the table's D call, was not compared with the DNA. Both ends counted, the CDR3 spans 14 residues. The germline V gene has CDR1 SGHVS and CDR2 FQNEAQ. CDR3 in amino acids: CASSLAPPPNTHTL.

With regard to this clonotype: No conserved phenylalanine or tryptophan ends this CDR3, so it is likely a read error. The DNA is omitted, as the CDR3 cannot be located on it reliably, and the CDR3 follows TCRdb's listing. This rearrangement joins TRBV11-2 to TRBJ2-3. Germline CDR1 and CDR2: SGHAT and FQNNGV. The CDR3 has 13 residues if both end residues are counted. This CDR3 reads CASSVGADTKQFV.

This chain links TRBV7-7 with TRBJ1-1, with D uncertain. Germline V gives CDR1 SSHAT, CDR2 FNYEAQ (reference sequence). Between the trimmed V and J ends, which lost 1 base and 4 bases, there was a span of 7 bases. CDR3 length equals 13 residues. CDR3 region: CASSLDSSTEAFF. The CDR3 DNA is TGTGCCAGCAGCTTAGACAGTAGCACTGAAGCTTTCTTT.